This T cell receptor (beta chain) comes out of a study of shared clonotypes between healthy human individuals. Naive CD8 cells lacked CD45RO, underwent positive selection for CCR7 and left out terminally differentiated effector memory CD45RA+ cells. Study observations and caveats: In general, naive subsets displayed greater estimated richness than memory subsets did. Donor clonotype sharing was expected to depend on sequencing depth. Rarefaction showed that sequencing of sorted subsets was incomplete (despite large depth).

TCRdb's table, derived via immunoSEQ multiplex PCR, lists solely in-frame clones and lacks some. The sample has under 2,000,000 clones; about 94% are singletons. Comments on this clone: Its antigen is unknown. Other DNA sequences of this sample code for an identical CDR3.

The CDR3 length is 12 residues. Germline loops: CDR1 MGHRA, CDR2 YSYEKL. V was shortened by 3 bases and J by 4 bases, with 6 bases between the two germline ends. The source material was naive CD8+ T cells sorted from blood. The chain carries TRBV4-1 and TRBJ1-1; perhaps TRBD1 as D (5 bases). This receptor was obtained from a man between 18 and 35 years old in good health. The CDR3: CASSHQGTEAFF. The CDR3 region has the DNA TGCGCCAGCAGCCACCAGGGCACTGAAGCTTTCTTT.